This T cell receptor (beta chain) came from a study of cytomegalovirus exposure and HLA in healthy donors (dated by TCRdb to the late 2010s). As for the study more broadly: According to a later analysis, the 120 or so validation repertoires were produced on the same platform as the approximately 690 repertoires of the first cohort. The aim of the study was to test whether cataloging public T cell receptors could identify signatures of past pathogen exposure. Along with the roughly 670-subject first cohort, a separate validation cohort of over a hundred different subjects was used. To predict cytomegalovirus infection status, the study combined high-throughput TCR immunosequencing, statistical association of individual TCRs with disease status, and machine learning. Overall results and qualifications from the work: In a later analysis, TCRs clustered in the first cohort were found to also tend to co-occur in the 120 or so validation repertoires, with 85% to 95% of cluster scores above 0. Across donors, most TCR sequences were observed very rarely, whereas some public TCRs were present in many individuals. In the study, 150 to 200 TCR beta chains were listed as associated with cytomegalovirus. It was suggested by the authors that the approach could potentially be generalized to other disease states and immunological phenotypes. A later analysis had no HLA typing for the validation cohort, so co-occurrence there was scored across all 110 or so repertoires. The classifier was reported to diagnose cytomegalovirus status with high specificity and sensitivity in both the original cohort and the validation cohort. In vitro tests confirmed that a few of the cytomegalovirus-associated TCR beta chains recognize cytomegalovirus antigens.

Donors formed part of the validation cohort, which comprised 120 or so subjects and was distinct from the first cohort of several hundred subjects. Libraries were built with the immunoSEQ multiplex PCR assay. In the original analysis: A statistical classification framework was built for diagnosing cytomegalovirus status from the catalog of TCR beta chain sequences. Entries here come from immuneACCESS through TCRdb and include only in-frame sequences with V and J called. Some clones fail to appear in such tables; in the studies checked, an unresolved V gene covers under half of the shortfall, and the cause of the remainder is unknown. D and trimming were read from the DNA, whereas the V and J calls and clone size are those reported in that table. The sample table holds fewer than 200,000 clones, of which about 85% were seen once. The ten largest clones add up to more than 15% of the sample. From its cysteine to its phenylalanine, the CDR3 spans 14 amino acids. The DNA shown is the 42-base CDR3, in frame from base 1. According to the germline V gene, CDR1 reads SGHVS and CDR2 reads FNYEAQ. A distance of 14 bases separates the germline ends of V and J, which lose 5 bases and 3 bases respectively.

About this clone: The antigen it binds to is not known. No per-base quality is available; no much larger clone lies one base away.

Sequences were obtained from PBMCs. The sequence was collected from a young man in good health and CMV-seropositive. This chain is built from TRBV7-6 and TRBJ2-7; the D gene is perhaps TRBD2, on 6 matching bases. CDR3 sequence: CASSPVLGGYEQYF. In nucleotide form, the sequence is TGTGCCAGCAGCCCGGTGTTGGGGGGCTACGAGCAGTACTTC. With the rest looked up from the reference TRBV7-6 and TRBJ2-7 genes rather than sequenced, the full variable domain is GAGVSQSPRYKVTKRGQDVALRCDPISGHVSLYWYRQALGQGPEFLTYFNYEAQQDKSGLPNDRFSAERPEGSISTLTIQRTEQRDSAMYRCASSPVLGGYEQYFGPGTRLTVT.